What follows are 2 T cell receptor beta chains derived from one specimen sequenced in a study of T cell clonotyping in hematopoietic cell transplantation (dated by TCRdb to about 2021). Preparation of the library involved the immunoSEQ multiplex PCR assay. This immuneACCESS table, as held by TCRdb, lists in-frame sequences with V and J called but not all clones. Of the missing ones, under half trace to an unresolved V gene in checked studies; the others have no known cause. This sample gives 37,000 or so clones in total; over 70% of them show up just once. The ten largest clones take up about 2% of the sample. The sequencing input was peripheral blood mononuclear cells. The source is a woman in her forties in good health. Some clones in this sample may be carry-over from other donors' samples.

The J gene is TRBJ1-2, the V gene TRBV10-3; TRBD1 is a possible D gene (6 bases). CDR1 and CDR2 (germline): ENHRY, SYGVKD. This CDR3 comprises 14 residues. The V and J ends lost 0 bases and 6 bases respectively, with 11 bases between them. The CDR3 DNA reads TGTGCCATCAGTGAGTCGAGACAGGACCATGGCTACACCTTC. Protein: CAISESRQDHGYTF.

This clone appeared a single time. The CDR3 is CASSSGSVGYGYTF. The CDR3 DNA sequence: TGTGCCAGCAGCTCGGGTTCGGTAGGCTATGGCTACACCTTC. The V and J genes are TRBV7-2 and TRBJ1-2; D call uncertain. The germline V gene has CDR1 SGHTA and CDR2 FQGNSA. The CDR3 covers 14 residues. The V end lost 4 bases, the J end lost 4 bases, and 13 bases lay between the germline ends.